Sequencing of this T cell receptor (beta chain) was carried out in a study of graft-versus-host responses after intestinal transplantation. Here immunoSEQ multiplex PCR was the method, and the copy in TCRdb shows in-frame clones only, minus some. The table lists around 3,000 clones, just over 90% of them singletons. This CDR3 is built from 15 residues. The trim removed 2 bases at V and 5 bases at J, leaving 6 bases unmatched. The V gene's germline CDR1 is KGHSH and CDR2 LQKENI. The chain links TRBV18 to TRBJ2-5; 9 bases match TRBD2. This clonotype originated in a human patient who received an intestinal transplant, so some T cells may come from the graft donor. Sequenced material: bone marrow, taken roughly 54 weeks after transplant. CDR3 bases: TGTGCCAGCTCACCAGGGACTAGCTGGGAGGAGACCCAGTACTTC. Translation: CASSPGTSWEETQYF.